Presented here are 28 T cell receptor beta chains from one specimen sequenced in a study of early T cells in non-severe SARS-CoV-2 infection. TCRdb re-called the 5' RACE reads with MiXCR, one entry per CDR3 protein. Of under 20,000 distinct CDR3 sequences detected, about 4% appear once; the ten largest clones hold more than 7%. The specimen was whole blood. The receptors were gathered from an adult who was a healthcare worker with PCR-confirmed SARS-CoV-2 infection or an uninfected control (not recorded which).

This clonotype was recorded at least ten times. The V call is TRBV7-2, the J call TRBJ2-7; weak D call: TRBD1 (5 bases). The CDR3 sequence is 15 residues long. V gave up 3 bases and J gave up 2 bases, with 14 bases separating them. The germline V gene encodes CDR1 SGHTA and CDR2 FQGNSA. This CDR3 reads CASSLDTNRAYEQYF. CDR3 in DNA: TGTGCCAGCAGCTTGGACACCAACCGAGCCTACGAGCAGTACTTC.

This clonotype was counted many times. CDR3: CASSVPSTDTQYF. DNA for the CDR3: TGTGCCAGCTCCGTCCCTAGCACAGATACGCAGTATTTT. V gene TRBV18 combines with J gene TRBJ2-3; D gene unclear. Germline CDR1 KGHSH, CDR2 LQKENI. The CDR3 runs 13 residues. Trimming cost V 6 bases and J 0 bases, with 7 bases left between them.

This clonotype was recorded many times. The V gene is TRBV7-9, the J gene TRBJ2-1, with D possibly matching TRBD2 (5 bases). V dropped 5 bases and J dropped 4 bases, with 15 bases sitting between them. Per germline, CDR1 SEHNR and CDR2 FQNEAQ (reference sequence). This CDR3 comprises 15 residues. The CDR3 region has the DNA TGTGCCAGCAGCCGCGAGGGTGGCAGTTACAATGAGCAGTTCTTC. Residues: CASSREGGSYNEQFF. The whole variable domain, filled in from reference TRBV7-9 and TRBJ2-1, reads DTGVSQNPRHKITKRGQNVTFRCDPISEHNRLYWYRQTLGQGPEFLTYFQNEAQLEKSRLLSDRFSAERPKGSFSTLEIQRTEQGDSAMYLCASSREGGSYNEQFFGPGTRLTVL.

This clonotype showed up many times. The J gene is TRBJ2-1, the V gene TRBV12-3 or TRBV12-4; D may correspond to TRBD1 or TRBD2 (5 bases each). The CDR3 consists of 16 residues. The germline V and J ends were trimmed by 4 bases and 3 bases, with 16 bases remaining between them. CDR3 in DNA: TGTGCCAGCAGTTCCCCTGCGGCAGGGAGCTACAATGAGCAGTTCTTC. The encoded protein is CASSSPAAGSYNEQFF.

This clonotype was picked up a small number of times. The V and J genes are TRBV5-5 and TRBJ2-2; 8 bases match TRBD1. V trimming: 4 bases; J trimming: 3 bases; junction bases outside the gene matches: 5. CDR1 is SGHKS, CDR2 YYEKEE, per germline (reference sequence). The CDR3 sequence is 15 residues long. CDR3 protein: CASSRTTGDTGELFF. CDR3 in DNA: TGTGCCAGCAGCCGAACGACAGGGGACACCGGGGAGCTGTTTTTT.

This clonotype has at least ten counts. This chain connects TRBV6-5 to TRBJ1-2; D perhaps matches TRBD1 (6 bases). CDR1 and CDR2 from the germline V gene are MNHEY and SVGAGI. The CDR3 covers 14 residues. V was cut by 3 bases and J by 5 bases, with 13 bases left in between. CDR3 nucleotides: TGTGCCAGCAGTTATTCGACAGGCGCGTATGGCTACACCTTC. Translation: CASSYSTGAYGYTF.

This clonotype occurred many times. DNA for the CDR3: TGTGCCAGCAGTCCTAGGACAGGGGGCGCAGATGGCTACACCTTC. Translation gives CASSPRTGGADGYTF. The chain employs TRBV25-1 and TRBJ1-2, with 11 bases that match TRBD1. Trimming at V came to 5 bases and at J to 6 bases, leaving 8 bases not matched to a gene. CDR3 length: 15 amino acids. Germline loops: CDR1 MGHDK, CDR2 SYGVNS.

This clonotype occurred many times. CDR3 sequence reads: CASSLDRGGSDYGYTF. The CDR3 DNA follows: TGTGCCAGCAGCTTAGACAGGGGAGGTAGTGACTATGGCTACACCTTC. The chain uses TRBV5-6 and TRBJ1-2, with 8 bases fitting TRBD1. The junction had 9 bases not matched to a gene; V was cut back by 2 bases and J by 3 bases. Germline CDR1 SGHDT, CDR2 YYEEEE. The CDR3 totals 16 residues.

This clonotype occurred many times. The chain couples TRBV4-2 to TRBJ1-1; D ambiguous. V dropped 0 bases and J dropped 5 bases, with 7 bases sitting between them. The CDR3 has 13 amino acids. Germline V gene lookup returns CDR1 LGHNA and CDR2 YNFKEQ. The CDR3 bases are TGTGCCAGCAGCCAAGATCGTTGGACTGAAGCTTTCTTT. This gives the protein CASSQDRWTEAFF.

This clonotype was recorded once. The gene calls are TRBV9 and TRBJ2-1; 8 bases align to TRBD2. This CDR3 has 12 amino acids. The germline V gene encodes CDR1 SGDLS and CDR2 YYNGEE. V lost 6 bases and J lost 8; bases outside the gene matches: 4. CDR3 DNA sequence: TGTGCCAGCACCCCGGGGGGGCATGAGCAGTTCTTC. Its translation: CASTPGGHEQFF.

This clonotype was observed many times. V and J are TRBV5-1 and TRBJ1-1; D call uncertain. V lost 0 bases and J lost 5, with 11 bases in between. The CDR3 sequence is 14 residues long. Germline assignment: CDR1 SGHRS and CDR2 YFSETQ. CDR3 loop: CASSLAGEVTEAFF. In DNA form, the CDR3 reads TGCGCCAGCAGCTTGGCCGGGGAGGTAACTGAAGCTTTCTTT.

This clonotype was seen only a few times. The chain joins TRBV5-4 to TRBJ2-2, with D perhaps matching TRBD1 (5 bases). The germline V gene has CDR1 SGHNT and CDR2 YYREEE (reference sequence). Trimming took off 7 bases at V and 0 bases at J, with 7 bases between the two ends. The length of the CDR3 is 13 residues. CDR3 region: CASGQTNTGELFF. The CDR3 coding sequence is TGTGCCAGCGGACAAACGAACACCGGGGAGCTGTTTTTT. The whole variable domain, remainder taken from reference TRBV5-4 and TRBJ2-2, is ETGVTQSPTHLIKTRGQQVTLRCSSQSGHNTVSWYQQALGQGPQFIFQYYREEENGRGNFPPRFSGLQFPNYSSELNVNALELDDSALYLCASGQTNTGELFFGEGSRLTVL.

The chain joins TRBV9 to TRBJ1-5; no clear D. The CDR3 sequence is 13 residues long. The V end lost 0 bases, the J end lost 3 bases, and 4 bases lay between the germline ends. CDR1 is SGDLS, CDR2 YYNGEE, per germline. CDR3 nucleotides: TGTGCCAGCAGCGTAGATCCCAATCAGCCCCAGCATTTT. Its protein product is CASSVDPNQPQHF.

In its sample, this clonotype was seen many times. J is TRBJ2-5 and V is TRBV29-1; 10 nucleotides match TRBD2. Germline lookup yields CDR1 SQVTM and CDR2 ANQGSEA. Trimming took 2 bases from V and 7 from J; bases not matched to a gene: 10. The CDR3 extends over 15 amino acids. CDR3 nucleotides: TGCAGCGTTGAACCGGCTAGCGGGGGAGTTGGGACCCAGTACTTC. It is translated as CSVEPASGGVGTQYF.

In this sample, this clonotype turned up many times. The V and J genes are TRBV6-5 and TRBJ2-1, with D unresolved. CDR3 size: 14 residues. V was trimmed by 4 bases and J by 0 bases, leaving 7 bases between them. In germline, CDR1 is MNHEY, CDR2 SVGAGI. The CDR3 is CASSLSNSYNEQFF. The CDR3 DNA reads TGTGCCAGCAGTTTAAGTAACTCCTACAATGAGCAGTTCTTC.

This clonotype was found a few times. The chain links TRBV5-1 to TRBJ1-5, with D unclear. V lost 7 bases and J lost 6, with 8 bases in between. CDR3 length: 11 residues. CDR1 is SGHRS and CDR2 is YFSETQ in the germline V gene. The CDR3: CASVSPQPQHF. CDR3 bases: TGCGCCAGCGTATCCCCTCAGCCCCAGCATTTT.

This clonotype was seen at least ten times. The rearrangement uses TRBV25-1 and TRBJ2-1; 7 bases match TRBD1. With V trimmed by 6 bases and J by 0 bases, 8 bases remained unmatched. The CDR3 consists of 16 residues. CDR1 and CDR2 (germline): MGHDK, SYGVNS. CDR3: CASSPQGVFSYNEQFF. The CDR3 DNA reads TGTGCCAGCAGCCCGCAGGGGGTCTTCTCCTACAATGAGCAGTTCTTC.

This clonotype was observed at least ten times. V usage is TRBV12-3 or TRBV12-4 and J usage is TRBJ1-1, with TRBD1 as a possible D gene (5 bases). Between the trimmed V and J ends, which lost 5 bases and 4 bases, there was a span of 17 bases. This CDR3 is 15 amino acids long. The DNA of the CDR3 is TGTGCCAGCAGTCACGGGACTAACTCCGGCACTGAAGCTTTCTTT. Amino acid sequence: CASSHGTNSGTEAFF.

Many counts were recorded for this clonotype. This sequence joins TRBV9 and TRBJ2-7; 13 positions agree with TRBD2. The CDR3 extends over 16 amino acids. Germline V gives CDR1 SGDLS, CDR2 YYNGEE. Germline trimming cut 3 bases from V and 0 bases from J; bases unmatched to any gene: 3. CDR3 DNA sequence: TGTGCCAGCAGCGAGACTAGCGGGGGGTCCTCCTACGAGCAGTACTTC. Translated: CASSETSGGSSYEQYF.

This clonotype was seen many times. The V and J genes are TRBV5-6 and TRBJ1-4; D unclear. The CDR3 runs 12 residues. V lost 2 bases to trimming and J lost 8 bases, with 7 bases between them. Germline assignment: CDR1 SGHDT and CDR2 YYEEEE. CDR3 region: CASSFGGEKLFF. DNA of the CDR3: TGTGCCAGCAGCTTCGGAGGAGAAAAACTGTTTTTT.

This clonotype was observed at least ten times. The chain uses TRBV7-2 and TRBJ2-7, with D hard to call. Germline assignment: CDR1 SGHTA and CDR2 FQGNSA. V dropped 3 bases and J dropped 6 bases, with 18 bases sitting between them. The CDR3 covers 15 residues. The DNA of the CDR3 is TGTGCCAGCAGCTTCGGCCCCTCCCCCAGCGTCGAGCAGTACTTC. This codes for CASSFGPSPSVEQYF.

This clonotype was counted many times. This rearrangement joins TRBV20-1 to TRBJ2-3; D is perhaps TRBD1 or TRBD2 (5 bases each). The germline CDR1 and CDR2 sequences are DFQATT and SNEGSKA (reference sequence). The V gene lost 7 bases and the J gene lost 1 base, with 12 bases spanning the gap. The CDR3 sequence is 13 residues long. CDR3 amino acids: CSVGTGGTDTQYF. CDR3 nucleotides: TGCAGTGTGGGGACGGGCGGCACAGATACGCAGTATTTT.

By share of the sample, this clonotype is medium-sized (0.01 to 0.1%). The V and J genes are TRBV5-1 and TRBJ1-1; D possibly corresponds to TRBD1 (5 bases). From germline, CDR1 is SGHRS and CDR2 YFSETQ. The CDR3 loop spans 14 amino acids. The V and J ends lost 3 bases and 1 base respectively, with 10 bases between them. CDR3 nucleotides: TGCGCCAGCAGCTGGGACGGGGAGAACACTGAAGCTTTCTTT. Translated, it gives CASSWDGENTEAFF.

The chain has TRBV7-9 and TRBJ2-1, with unresolved D. From germline, CDR1 is SEHNR and CDR2 FQNEAQ (reference sequence). V was shortened by 2 bases and J by 6 bases, with 2 bases between the two germline ends. The CDR3 is 11 residues long. The CDR3 sequence is CASSLTNEQFF. Written as DNA, the CDR3 is TGTGCCAGCAGCTTAACCAATGAGCAGTTCTTC.

V gene TRBV28 combines with J gene TRBJ1-2; D gene ambiguous. V was trimmed by 1 base and J by 8 bases, leaving 2 bases between them. CDR1 is MDHEN, CDR2 SYDVKM, per germline. The CDR3 is made up of 10 amino acids. In DNA form, the CDR3 reads TGTGCCAGCAGTTTATACGGCTACACCTTC. Translated, it gives CASSLYGYTF.

This clonotype has only a few counts. V and J are TRBV6-2 or TRBV6-3 and TRBJ2-6, with D unclear. Germline-derived CDR1 and CDR2 are MNHEY and SVGEGT. This CDR3 comprises 16 residues. V lost 5 bases and J 4 bases, leaving 15 bases between the germline ends. The chain's CDR3 is CASSGILTSGANVLTF. Written as DNA, the CDR3 is TGTGCCAGCAGTGGAATTCTCACCTCCGGGGCCAACGTCCTGACTTTC.

With respect to this clonotype: A much more abundant neighbour one base away suggests this may be a read error. The chain has TRBV12-3 or TRBV12-4 and TRBJ2-1; 7 bases line up with TRBD1. There are 15 residues in the CDR3. Losses at the gene ends were 6 bases for V and 8 bases for J; bases not matched to a gene: 13. The CDR3 here is CASSPASGTDDEQFF. Here the CDR3 DNA reads TGTGCCAGCAGCCCAGCAAGTGGGACAGACGATGAGCAGTTCTTC.

This clonotype was counted ten times or more. The chain has TRBV5-1 and TRBJ2-3; D ambiguous. This CDR3 comprises 14 residues. Deletions cut 4 bases from V and 1 base from J, with 10 bases between. Germline loops: CDR1 SGHRS, CDR2 YFSETQ. CDR3 amino acids: CASSPNARTDTQYF. In DNA, the CDR3 is TGCGCCAGCAGCCCCAACGCTCGCACAGATACGCAGTATTTT.